Described below is a single T cell receptor (beta chain) sequence and its context. Clones were sequenced by immunoSEQ multiplex PCR, and TCRdb holds only the in-frame ones, with some missing. Of about 79,000 clones listed, 88% are singletons. This entry comes from a study of OX40 agonist ivuxolimab in advanced cancers. The length of the CDR3 is 13 residues. CDR1 and CDR2 (germline): SQVTM, ANQGSEA. The junction had 7 bases not matched to a gene; V was cut back by 4 bases and J by 9 bases. Sequenced material: CD4+ or CD8+ T cells sorted from blood, taken in a trial of the OX40 agonist ivuxolimab. This clonotype originated in an adult with an advanced solid tumor such as melanoma, head and neck, liver or kidney cancer. The rearrangement uses TRBV29-1 and TRBJ2-1; 9 bases map to TRBD2. The CDR3 sequence is CSVGSGRSSEQFF. In DNA form, the CDR3 reads TGCAGCGTTGGCAGCGGGAGGTCGAGTGAGCAGTTCTTC.